A selection of T cell receptor beta chains follows, all from one sample in a study of tumour-infiltrating T cells in Burkitt lymphoma. Some clones are missing from TCRdb's copy, which holds only in-frame ones; the method was immunoSEQ multiplex PCR. There are 5,000 or so clones in the sample; under 13% occur only once, and approximately 2.4% lies in the top ten. Sequenced sample: tumor tissue. Receptor source: a human donor with diffuse large B-cell lymphoma. The CDR3 runs from the conserved cysteine through the conserved F or W. D genes are given only for firm matches. A clone size is listed for some rows: how often the clone was seen (once, few, many), or a class if it is expanded.

length: 14; D: NA; J: TRBJ1-4; V: TRBV27; size: NA; CDR3: CASSFLGADEKLFF; DNA: TGTGCCAGCAGTTTTCTAGGGGCGGATGAAAAACTGTTTTTT
length: 14; D: TRBD1; J: TRBJ1-6; V: TRBV6-5; size: NA; CDR3: CASRRGQGNSPLHF; DNA: TGTGCCAGCAGACGCGGACAGGGGAATTCACCCCTCCACTTT
length: 14; D: NA; J: TRBJ2-3; V: TRBV10-1; size: few; CDR3: CASSDSPPGDTQYF; DNA: TGCGCCAGCTCTGACAGCCCCCCGGGAGATACGCAGTATTTT
length: 15; D: NA; J: TRBJ2-6; V: TRBV9; size: NA; CDR3: CASGRGAGVANVLTF; DNA: TGTGCCAGCGGTCGAGGGGCAGGGGTGGCCAACGTCCTGACTTTC
length: 14; D: TRBD2; J: TRBJ2-7; V: TRBV10-3; size: few; CDR3: CAISGAGGPYEQYF; DNA: TGTGCCATCAGTGGGGCGGGGGGACCCTACGAGCAGTACTTC
length: 16; D: NA; J: TRBJ1-2; V: TRBV7-9; size: NA; CDR3: CASSFTGTLGNYGYTF; DNA: TGTGCCAGCAGCTTCACCGGGACACTGGGCAACTATGGCTACACCTTC
length: 16; D: TRBD1; J: TRBJ1-1; V: TRBV18; size: NA; CDR3: CASSRTGAVSWTEAFF; DNA: TGTGCCAGCTCAAGGACAGGGGCGGTTTCGTGGACTGAAGCTTTCTTT
length: 15; D: NA; J: TRBJ2-3; V: TRBV5-4; size: NA; CDR3: CASSFSWGSTDTQYF; DNA: TGTGCCAGCAGCTTTTCGTGGGGGAGCACAGATACGCAGTATTTT
length: 14; D: NA; J: TRBJ2-2; V: TRBV27; size: NA; CDR3: CASGGGGNTGELFF; DNA: TGTGCCAGCGGAGGTGGGGGGAACACCGGGGAGCTGTTTTTT
length: 13; D: NA; J: TRBJ2-7; V: TRBV5-1; size: NA; CDR3: CASSLVVGDEQYF; DNA: TGCGCCAGCAGCTTGGTGGTGGGGGACGAGCAGTACTTC
length: 17; D: TRBD2; J: TRBJ2-3; V: TRBV4-1; size: NA; CDR3: CASSQEGSGGAPDTQYF; DNA: TGCGCCAGCAGCCAAGAGGGTAGCGGGGGGGCCCCAGATACGCAGTATTTT
length: 19; D: NA; J: TRBJ1-5; V: TRBV7-8; size: NA; CDR3: CASSLMIGYTIGSNQPQHF; DNA: TGTGCCAGCAGCTTAATGATCGGATACACTATCGGGAGCAATCAGCCCCAGCATTTT
length: 15; D: NA; J: TRBJ1-1; V: TRBV21-1; size: NA; CDR3: CASSKRAPMNTEAFF; DNA: TGTGCCAGCAGCAAACGGGCACCTATGAACACTGAAGCTTTCTTT
length: 13; D: NA; J: TRBJ2-1; V: TRBV29-1; size: few; CDR3: CSASNVDYNEQFF; DNA: TGCAGCGCCTCAAACGTGGACTACAATGAGCAGTTCTTC
length: 15; D: NA; J: TRBJ1-1; V: TRBV6-5; size: few; CDR3: CASSYNAGGDTEAFF; DNA: TGTGCCAGCAGTTACAATGCGGGGGGTGACACTGAAGCTTTCTTT
length: 17; D: TRBD1; J: TRBJ2-2; V: TRBV5-5; size: few; CDR3: CASSFPTGKGDTGELFF; DNA: TGTGCCAGCAGCTTCCCGACAGGGAAGGGGGACACCGGGGAGCTGTTTTTT
length: 13; D: NA; J: TRBJ2-7; V: TRBV11-2; size: few; CDR3: CASSPRVSYEQYF; DNA: TGTGCCAGCAGCCCTAGGGTTTCCTACGAGCAGTACTTC
length: 16; D: NA; J: TRBJ1-2; V: TRBV10-2; size: NA; CDR3: CASLVRGGQKDYGYTF; DNA: TGCGCCAGCCTCGTCAGGGGAGGGCAAAAGGACTATGGCTACACCTTC
length: 19; D: NA; J: TRBJ2-7; V: TRBV4-2; size: few; CDR3: CASSQDPGVGGLRWYEQYF; DNA: TGTGCCAGCAGCCAAGATCCGGGGGTAGGGGGCCTCAGGTGGTACGAGCAGTACTTC
length: 13; D: TRBD1; J: TRBJ1-2; V: TRBV7-9; size: NA; CDR3: CASSAGTVGGYTF; DNA: TGTGCCAGCAGCGCCGGGACAGTTGGTGGCTACACCTTC
length: 15; D: NA; J: TRBJ2-5; V: TRBV5-4; size: NA; CDR3: CASSLYRGAQETQYF; DNA: TGTGCCAGCAGCTTGTATCGGGGAGCCCAAGAGACCCAGTACTTC
length: 15; D: NA; J: TRBJ2-5; V: TRBV9; size: NA; CDR3: CASSVAPQGGETQYF; DNA: TGTGCCAGCAGCGTAGCTCCACAGGGCGGGGAGACCCAGTACTTC
length: 14; D: TRBD1; J: TRBJ2-7; V: TRBV7-9; size: once; CDR3: CASSSGTGSYEQYF; DNA: TGTGCCAGCAGTTCCGGGACAGGGTCCTACGAGCAGTACTTC
length: 15; D: NA; J: TRBJ1-2; V: TRBV5-5; size: few; CDR3: CASRTGNAVRYGYTF; DNA: TGTGCCAGCAGGACGGGGAACGCGGTGCGCTATGGCTACACCTTC
length: 15; D: NA; J: TRBJ2-5; V: TRBV28; size: few; CDR3: CASRDPVGSQETQYF; DNA: TGTGCCAGCAGGGATCCCGTTGGCTCCCAAGAGACCCAGTACTTC
length: 13; D: NA; J: TRBJ2-5; V: TRBV18; size: NA; CDR3: CASSPANGETQYF; DNA: TGTGCCAGCTCACCGGCCAATGGAGAGACCCAGTACTTC